This T cell receptor (beta chain) originates from a study of T cell responses to AZD1222 COVID-19 vaccine. V gave up 4 bases and J gave up 1 base, with 8 bases separating them. Germline assignment: CDR1 SGHNT and CDR2 YYREEE (reference sequence). The CDR3 contains 14 residues. The protocol was immunoSEQ multiplex PCR, while the TCRdb copy is restricted to in-frame clones and leaves out a portion. The table records around 110,000 clones, around 93% of them present only once. Regarding the study as a whole: Spike-spanning, vaccine-associated CD4 TCRs were dominant at 160-218 and 743-854. Donors were largely white British and mainly female; clonal diversity was possibly underestimated.

On this clone itself: Its antigen is as yet unknown.

The clonotype comes from an adult who received the AZD1222 COVID-19 vaccine. The V call is TRBV5-4, the J call TRBJ2-2; D is perhaps TRBD1 (5 bases). The specimen was peripheral blood, collected 28 days after the second AZD1222 dose. CDR3 bases: TGTGCCAGCAGCCCGCAGGGGAACACCGGGGAGCTGTTTTTT. It encodes CASSPQGNTGELFF.